The rows below give T cell receptor beta chains drawn from one sample of a study of beta chain features in type 1 diabetes. This table comes from immunoSEQ multiplex PCR, and its TCRdb copy is limited to in-frame clones, with some not included. Among fewer than 900,000 clones listed, roughly a sixth were seen once. The sequenced sample consisted of naive CD4+ T cells from blood. These receptors originate from a woman under 30 in good health. Each CDR3 is given with its conserved first and last residue. A D gene is named only where the DNA matches it firmly. Rows may omit the clone size; those that give it use once, few, many or a size class.

length	V	size	D	J	DNA	CDR3
15	TRBV18	-	-	TRBJ1-5	TGTGCCAGCTCACCACGAAGTAATAGCAATCAGCCCCAGCATTTT	CASSPRSNSNQPQHF
15	TRBV4-3	few	-	TRBJ2-1	TGCGCCAGCAGCCAAGAACCGGGGATTTACAATGAGCAGTTCTTC	CASSQEPGIYNEQFF
13	TRBV28	few	TRBD1	TRBJ2-5	TGTGCCAGCAGACTGGGACAGCAAGAGACCCAGTACTTC	CASRLGQQETQYF
16	TRBV5-8	few	-	TRBJ1-4	TGTGCCAGCAGCTTGGTTCAGGCAGGGGAGGGTGAAAAACTGTTTTTT	CASSLVQAGEGEKLFF
16	TRBV7-2	few	-	TRBJ2-3	TGTGCCAGCAGCCCCCACAGTGGCTCTAACACAGATACGCAGTATTTT	CASSPHSGSNTDTQYF
13	TRBV7-2	few	TRBD1	TRBJ2-7	TGTGCCAGCAGCTGGGACAGGGTCTACGAGCAGTACTTC	CASSWDRVYEQYF
14	TRBV7-2	few	TRBD1	TRBJ1-5	TGTGCCAGCAGCTCACAACAGGGGTGGCAGCCCCAGCATTTT	CASSSQQGWQPQHF
13	TRBV29-1	-	TRBD1	TRBJ2-3	TGCAGCGCCAAACAGGGGGCGTCAGATACGCAGTATTTT	CSAKQGASDTQYF
19	TRBV10-3	many	-	TRBJ2-3	TGTGCCATCAGTGACCACATTGTGGGACACCTGGTACCGACAGATACGCAGTATTTT	CAISDHIVGHLVPTDTQYF
13	TRBV19	-	-	TRBJ1-5	TGTGCCAGCAGCCCCGGGGGACACCAGCCCCAGCATTTT	CASSPGGHQPQHF
9	TRBV15	few	-	TRBJ2-5	TGTGCCACCACGGAGACCCAGTACTTC	CATTETQYF
13	TRBV29-1	few	TRBD1	TRBJ2-2	TGCAGCGCGGGACAGGCGCTCACCGGGGAGCTGTTTTTT	CSAGQALTGELFF
15	TRBV4-1	-	TRBD2	TRBJ2-3	TGCGCCAGCATCCTGGCTAGCGGATCCACAGATACGCAGTATTTT	CASILASGSTDTQYF
14	TRBV5-1	few	-	TRBJ1-1	TGCGCCAGCAGCTTGGTTCCCCCGAACACTGAAGCTTTCTTT	CASSLVPPNTEAFF
14	TRBV29-1	-	TRBD1	TRBJ1-1	TGCAGCGTCGGCGGTAAAGCGAGGACAGGTGAAGCTTTCTTT	CSVGGKARTGEAFF
13	TRBV15	few	-	TRBJ2-5	TGTGCCACCAGCAGAGTTTCCCTAGAGACCCAGTACTTC	CATSRVSLETQYF
18	TRBV4-3	few	TRBD1	TRBJ2-7	TGCGCCAGCAGCCCCTCTCCCGGGACAGGGGGCGTGGGGTACGAGCAGTACTTC	CASSPSPGTGGVGYEQYF
16	TRBV13	few	TRBD2	TRBJ2-3	TGTGCCAGCAGCCAAGTCAGCGGGAGGCTCACAGATACGCAGTATTTT	CASSQVSGRLTDTQYF
12	TRBV2	-	-	TRBJ1-2	TGTGCCAGCACGATCAGGGGTTTAAGCTACACCTTC	CASTIRGLSYTF
20	TRBV10-3	-	-	TRBJ2-1	TGTGCCATCAGTGAGTCGACGGGAGTGAGGGAATTAAGCTCCTACAATGAGCAGTTCTTC	CAISESTGVRELSSYNEQFF
16	TRBV6-6	-	TRBD2	TRBJ2-7	TGTGCCAGCAGCCCTCCTAGGACTAGCGGGACCGTTGAGCAGTACTTC	CASSPPRTSGTVEQYF
15	TRBV5-1	few	-	TRBJ1-1	TGCGCCAGCAGCTGGGAGGGGTTGATGAACACTGAAGCTTTCTTT	CASSWEGLMNTEAFF
15	TRBV7-2	few	-	TRBJ1-1	TGTGCCAGCAGCTTACGACCAGGGGTTTCCACTGAAGCTTTCTTT	CASSLRPGVSTEAFF
14	TRBV9	-	-	TRBJ1-1	TGTGCCAGCAGCGGAGGTCTGTCGAACACTGAAGCTTTCTTT	CASSGGLSNTEAFF
16	TRBV15	few	-	TRBJ2-5	TGTGCCACCAGCAGGAGGGTGGGCAGCGCTTCAGAGACCCAGTACTTC	CATSRRVGSASETQYF
15	TRBV7-9	-	TRBD2	TRBJ2-1	TGTGCCAGCAGCTTGCGGAGCGGGAGTTACAATGAGCAGTTCTTC	CASSLRSGSYNEQFF